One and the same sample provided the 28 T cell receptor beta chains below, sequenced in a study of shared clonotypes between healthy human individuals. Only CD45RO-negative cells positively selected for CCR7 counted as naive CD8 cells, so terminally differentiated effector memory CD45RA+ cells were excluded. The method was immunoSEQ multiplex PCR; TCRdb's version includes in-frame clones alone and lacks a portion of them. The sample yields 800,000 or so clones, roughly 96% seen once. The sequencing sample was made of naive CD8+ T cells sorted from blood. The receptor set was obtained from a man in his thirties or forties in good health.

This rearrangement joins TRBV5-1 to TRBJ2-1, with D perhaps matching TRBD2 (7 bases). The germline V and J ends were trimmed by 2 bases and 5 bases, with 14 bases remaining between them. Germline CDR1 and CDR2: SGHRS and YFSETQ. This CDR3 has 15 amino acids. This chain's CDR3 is CASSLGQRGNNEQFF. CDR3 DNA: TGCGCCAGCAGCTTAGGACAGCGGGGAAACAATGAGCAGTTCTTC.

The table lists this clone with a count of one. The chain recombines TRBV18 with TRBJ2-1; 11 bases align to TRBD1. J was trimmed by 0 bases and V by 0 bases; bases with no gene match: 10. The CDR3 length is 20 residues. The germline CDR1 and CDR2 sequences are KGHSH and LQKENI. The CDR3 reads CASSPPPGQGGRSSYNEQFF. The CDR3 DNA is TGTGCCAGCTCACCACCGCCGGGACAGGGGGGCCGAAGCTCCTACAATGAGCAGTTCTTC.

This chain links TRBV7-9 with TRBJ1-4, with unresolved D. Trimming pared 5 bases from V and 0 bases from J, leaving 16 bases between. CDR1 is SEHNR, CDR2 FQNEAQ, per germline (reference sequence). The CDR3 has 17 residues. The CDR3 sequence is CASSTSQATATNEKLFF. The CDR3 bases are TGTGCCAGCAGCACGTCTCAGGCAACTGCAACTAATGAAAAACTGTTTTTT.

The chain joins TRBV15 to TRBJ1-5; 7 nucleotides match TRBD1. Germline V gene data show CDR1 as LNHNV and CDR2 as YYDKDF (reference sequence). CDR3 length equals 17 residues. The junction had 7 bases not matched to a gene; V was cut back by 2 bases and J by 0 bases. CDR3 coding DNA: TGTGCCACCAGCAGAACTTTGACAGGGAATAGCAATCAGCCCCAGCATTTT. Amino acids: CATSRTLTGNSNQPQHF.

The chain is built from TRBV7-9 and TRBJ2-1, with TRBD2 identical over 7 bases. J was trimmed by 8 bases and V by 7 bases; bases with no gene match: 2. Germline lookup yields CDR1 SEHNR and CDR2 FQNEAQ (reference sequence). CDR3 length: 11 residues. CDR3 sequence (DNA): TGTGCCAGCAAGCGGGACCATGAGCAGTTCTTC. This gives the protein CASKRDHEQFF.

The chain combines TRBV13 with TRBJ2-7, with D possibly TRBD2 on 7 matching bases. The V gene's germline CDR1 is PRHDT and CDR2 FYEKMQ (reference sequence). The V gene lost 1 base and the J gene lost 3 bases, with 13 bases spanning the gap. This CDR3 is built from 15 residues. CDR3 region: CASSLAGEGFYEQYF. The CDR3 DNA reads TGTGCCAGCAGCTTAGCAGGGGAGGGTTTCTACGAGCAGTACTTC.

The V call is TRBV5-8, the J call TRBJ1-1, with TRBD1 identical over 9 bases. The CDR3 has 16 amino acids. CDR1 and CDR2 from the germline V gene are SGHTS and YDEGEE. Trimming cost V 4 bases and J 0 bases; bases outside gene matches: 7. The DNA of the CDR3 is TGTGCCAGCAGCGGACAGGGGAGGTGGGTGAACACTGAAGCTTTCTTT. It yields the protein CASSGQGRWVNTEAFF.

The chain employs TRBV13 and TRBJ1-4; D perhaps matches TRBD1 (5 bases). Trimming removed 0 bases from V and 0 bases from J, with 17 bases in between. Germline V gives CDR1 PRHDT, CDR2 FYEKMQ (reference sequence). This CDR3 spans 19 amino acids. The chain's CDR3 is CASSLGYSGTPSTNEKLFF. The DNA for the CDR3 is TGTGCCAGCAGCTTAGGATATAGCGGGACCCCTTCAACTAATGAAAAACTGTTTTTT.

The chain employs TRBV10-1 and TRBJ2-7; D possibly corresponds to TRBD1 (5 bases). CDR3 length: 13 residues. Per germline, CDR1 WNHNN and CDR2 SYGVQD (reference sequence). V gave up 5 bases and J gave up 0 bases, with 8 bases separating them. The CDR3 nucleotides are TGCGCCAGCAGTATGGACAACTCCTACGAGCAGTACTTC. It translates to CASSMDNSYEQYF.

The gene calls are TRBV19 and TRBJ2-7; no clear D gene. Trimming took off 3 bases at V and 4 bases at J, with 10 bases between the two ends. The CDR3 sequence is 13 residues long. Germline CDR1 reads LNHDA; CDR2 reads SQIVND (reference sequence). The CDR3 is CASSMTSRYEQYF. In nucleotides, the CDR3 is TGTGCCAGTAGTATGACCAGCAGGTACGAGCAGTACTTC.

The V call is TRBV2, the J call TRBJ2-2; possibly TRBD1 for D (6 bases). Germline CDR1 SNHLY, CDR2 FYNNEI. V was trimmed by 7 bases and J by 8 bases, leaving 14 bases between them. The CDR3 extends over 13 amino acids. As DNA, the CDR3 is TGTGCCAGCATCAACCCGGACAGTGGGGAGCTGTTTTTT. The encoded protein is CASINPDSGELFF.

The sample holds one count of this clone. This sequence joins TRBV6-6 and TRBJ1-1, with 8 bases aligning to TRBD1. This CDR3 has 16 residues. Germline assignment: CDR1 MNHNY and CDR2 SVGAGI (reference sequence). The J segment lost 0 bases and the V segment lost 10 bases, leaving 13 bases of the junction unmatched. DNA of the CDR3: TGTGCCACCCGCGAGGGGGCAGGGGGCATGAACACTGAAGCTTTCTTT. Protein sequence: CATREGAGGMNTEAFF.

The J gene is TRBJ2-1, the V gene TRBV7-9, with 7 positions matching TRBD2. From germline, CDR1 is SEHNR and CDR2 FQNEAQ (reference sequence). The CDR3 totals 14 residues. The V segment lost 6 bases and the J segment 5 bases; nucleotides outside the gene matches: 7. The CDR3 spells CASRLGGADNEQFF. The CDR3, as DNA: TGTGCCAGCAGACTGGGAGGGGCAGACAATGAGCAGTTCTTC.

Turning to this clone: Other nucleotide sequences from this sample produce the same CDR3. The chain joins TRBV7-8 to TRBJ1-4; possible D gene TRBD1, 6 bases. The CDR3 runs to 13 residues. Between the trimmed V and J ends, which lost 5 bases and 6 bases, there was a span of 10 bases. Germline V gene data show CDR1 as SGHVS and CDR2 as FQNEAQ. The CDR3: CASSRPGDEKLFF. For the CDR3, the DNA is TGTGCCAGCAGCCGGCCAGGGGATGAAAAACTGTTTTTT.

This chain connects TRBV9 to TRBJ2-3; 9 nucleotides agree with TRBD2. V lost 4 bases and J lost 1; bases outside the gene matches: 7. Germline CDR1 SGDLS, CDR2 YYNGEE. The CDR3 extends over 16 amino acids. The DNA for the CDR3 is TGTGCCAGCAGCCCGCTAGCGGGGCCACGCACAGATACGCAGTATTTT. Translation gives CASSPLAGPRTDTQYF.

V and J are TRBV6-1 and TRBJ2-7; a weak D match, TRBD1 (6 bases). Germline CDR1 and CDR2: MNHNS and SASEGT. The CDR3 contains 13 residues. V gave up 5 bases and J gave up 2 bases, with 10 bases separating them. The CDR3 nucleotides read TGTGCCAGCAGTTGGGACAAACCCTACGAGCAGTACTTC. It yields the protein CASSWDKPYEQYF.

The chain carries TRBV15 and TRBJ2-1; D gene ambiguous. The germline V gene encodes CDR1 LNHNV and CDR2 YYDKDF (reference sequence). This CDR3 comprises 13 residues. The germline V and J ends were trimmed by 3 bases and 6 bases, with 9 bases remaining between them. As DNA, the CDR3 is TGTGCCACCAGCAGGGACCTCCGCAATGAGCAGTTCTTC. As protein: CATSRDLRNEQFF.

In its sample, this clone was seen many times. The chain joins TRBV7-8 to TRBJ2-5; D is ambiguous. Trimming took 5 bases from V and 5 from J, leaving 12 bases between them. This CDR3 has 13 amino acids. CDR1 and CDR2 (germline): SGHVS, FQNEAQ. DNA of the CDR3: TGTGCCAGCAGCGGGTCGTCGACCGAGACCCAGTACTTC. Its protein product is CASSGSSTETQYF.

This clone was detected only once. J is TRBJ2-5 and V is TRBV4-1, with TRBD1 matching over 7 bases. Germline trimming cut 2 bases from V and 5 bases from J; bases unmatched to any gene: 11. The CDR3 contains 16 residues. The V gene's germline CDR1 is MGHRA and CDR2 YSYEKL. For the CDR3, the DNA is TGCGCCAGCAGCCAATTTTCCGGGACAGTCCGGGAGACCCAGTACTTC. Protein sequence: CASSQFSGTVRETQYF.

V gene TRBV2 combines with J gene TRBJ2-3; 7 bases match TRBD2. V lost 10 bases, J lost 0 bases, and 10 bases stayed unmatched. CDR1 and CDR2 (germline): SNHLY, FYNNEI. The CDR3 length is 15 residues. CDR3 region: CATRPRLASTDTQYF. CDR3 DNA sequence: TGTGCCACCCGGCCCCGACTAGCAAGCACAGATACGCAGTATTTT.

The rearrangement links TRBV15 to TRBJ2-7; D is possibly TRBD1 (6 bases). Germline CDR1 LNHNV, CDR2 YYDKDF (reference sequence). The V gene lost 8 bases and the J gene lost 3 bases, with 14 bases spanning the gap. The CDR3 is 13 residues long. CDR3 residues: CATLGPDSYEQYF. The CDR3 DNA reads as TGTGCCACCCTTGGTCCGGACAGCTACGAGCAGTACTTC.

CDR3 in DNA: TGTGCCAGCAGGCTTGGGACAGGAATGGGGAATGAGCAGTTCTTC. Protein sequence: CASRLGTGMGNEQFF. The chain has TRBV27 and TRBJ2-1; TRBD1 matches 8 bases. Germline V gene sequence: CDR1 MNHEY, CDR2 SMNVEV (reference sequence). The CDR3 contains 15 residues. V shed 6 bases and J 7 bases; nucleotides not matched to a gene: 11.

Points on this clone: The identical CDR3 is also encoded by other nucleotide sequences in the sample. The CDR3 region is CASSLGGVSNQPQHF. The CDR3 region has the DNA TGTGCCAGCAGTTTGGGCGGAGTAAGCAATCAGCCCCAGCATTTT. V gene TRBV28 combines with J gene TRBJ1-5; no firm D call. The V end lost 3 bases, the J end lost 1 base, and 10 bases lay between the germline ends. The length of the CDR3 is 15 residues. From germline, CDR1 is MDHEN and CDR2 SYDVKM.

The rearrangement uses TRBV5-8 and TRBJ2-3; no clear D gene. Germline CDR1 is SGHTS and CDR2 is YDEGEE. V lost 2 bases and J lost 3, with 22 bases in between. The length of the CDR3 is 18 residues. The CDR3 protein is CASSLGPNYAAGTDTQYF. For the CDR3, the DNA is TGTGCCAGCAGCTTAGGCCCTAACTACGCAGCTGGGACAGATACGCAGTATTTT.

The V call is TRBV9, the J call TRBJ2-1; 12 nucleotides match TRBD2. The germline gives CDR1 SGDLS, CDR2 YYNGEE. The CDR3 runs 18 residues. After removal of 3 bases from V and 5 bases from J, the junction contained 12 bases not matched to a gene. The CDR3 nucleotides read TGTGCCAGCAGCGAATCGCTAGCGGGAGGGCACCAACACAATGAGCAGTTCTTC. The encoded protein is CASSESLAGGHQHNEQFF.

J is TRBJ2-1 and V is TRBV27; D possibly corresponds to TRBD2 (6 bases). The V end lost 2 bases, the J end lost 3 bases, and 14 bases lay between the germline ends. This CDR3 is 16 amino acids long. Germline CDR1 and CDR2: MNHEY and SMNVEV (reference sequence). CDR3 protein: CASSLEASEVYNEQFF. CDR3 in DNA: TGTGCCAGCAGTTTAGAAGCTAGCGAGGTCTACAATGAGCAGTTCTTC.

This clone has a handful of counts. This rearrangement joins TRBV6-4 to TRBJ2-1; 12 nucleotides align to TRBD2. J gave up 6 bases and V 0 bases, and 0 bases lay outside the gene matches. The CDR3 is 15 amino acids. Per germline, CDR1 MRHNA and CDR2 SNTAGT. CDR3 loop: CASSDSTSGSNEQFF. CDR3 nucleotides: TGTGCCAGCAGTGACTCGACTAGCGGGAGCAATGAGCAGTTCTTC.

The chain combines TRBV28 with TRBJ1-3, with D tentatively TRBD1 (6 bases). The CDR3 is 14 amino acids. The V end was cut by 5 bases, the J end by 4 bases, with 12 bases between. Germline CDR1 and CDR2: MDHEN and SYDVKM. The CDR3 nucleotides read TGTGCCAGCAGTCCCATCGGACAGGGAAACACCATATATTTT. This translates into CASSPIGQGNTIYF.